The clone carrying this T cell receptor (beta chain) was observed a handful of times. The target antigen is unknown. This entry comes from a study of T-cell memory formation after mild COVID-19. After removal of 1 base from V and 5 bases from J, the junction contained 9 bases not matched to a gene. Germline V CDR1 and CDR2: SGHVS, FNYEAQ. The CDR3 totals 17 residues. The study, taken as a whole, reports: Day 15 to 85 contractors were CD4/CD8 balanced; later expanders leaned CD4+.

TCRdb passed the 5' RACE reads through MiXCR, listing each CDR3 protein once. Of 470,000 or so distinct CDR3 sequences detected, 15% to 25% appear once; the ten largest clones hold about 8.8%. The chain has TRBV7-6 and TRBJ1-5, with 9 bases that match TRBD1. Sequencing was done on a sample of PBMCs or a T cell subset sorted from them (not recorded which). The sequence was collected from an adult woman who had mild COVID-19 (a few samples of this study predate the infection). Cell type and time point are not known. The CDR3 nucleotides read TGTGCCAGCAGCTTAGGTCGCTGGGACAGGGAATATCAGCCCCAGCATTTT. It translates to CASSLGRWDREYQPQHF.